This T cell receptor beta chain is from a study of CD8+ T cells in alopecia areata. Overall study findings and caveats: With tofacitinib ongoing, many expanded lesional clones persisted in both scalp and blood. Scalp clonality decreased significantly with tofacitinib, and so did expanded CD8+ clones among the top 100.

Reverse transcribed after extraction, RNA yielded cDNA as the sequencing template. Profiled with immunoSEQ multiplex PCR; TCRdb holds only in-frame clones, not every one. The table records 150,000 to 250,000 clones, roughly 60% of them present only once. Germline CDR1 SQVTM, CDR2 ANQGSEA. The CDR3 has 14 amino acids. V shed 4 bases and J shed 0 bases, with 12 bases lying between them. Comment on this clone: Its antigen is still unknown.

Treatment defined: oral pan-JAK inhibitor, 5-10 mg twice daily. Lesional scalp tissue (obtained by punch biopsy) and peripheral blood were collected from alopecia areata patients. The chain recombines TRBV29-1 with TRBJ1-1; D is unresolved. The receptor's source is a human donor with alopecia areata. Sample: CD4+ T cells sorted from blood, taken at week 24, from a patient treated with tofacitinib. The CDR3 nucleotides read TGCAGCGTTGCCCACAGATCCATGAACACTGAAGCTTTCTTT. Translated: CSVAHRSMNTEAFF.